These 17 T cell receptor beta chains were all obtained from the same sample, sequenced in a study of CD8 T cells in Susac syndrome. Random hexamers were used to reverse transcribe the RNA input (about 0.5 to 1 ug). TCRdb re-analysed the immunoSEQ multiplex PCR reads in MiXCR, keeping a single row per CDR3 protein. The sample holds tens of thousands of distinct CDR3 sequences; 93% are singletons and the top ten take about 0.54%. Sequenced: CD8+ T cells from PBMCs. The receptors come from a human donor in good health.

The rearrangement uses TRBV5-1 and TRBJ1-2, with D possibly TRBD1 on 5 matching bases. V shed 0 bases and J shed 6 bases, with 12 bases lying between them. The CDR3 contains 14 residues. In germline, CDR1 is SGHRS, CDR2 YFSETQ. The CDR3 reads CASSLAGALNGYTF. Written as DNA, the CDR3 is TGCGCCAGCAGCTTGGCCGGGGCCTTAAATGGCTACACCTTC.

Here the CDR3 reads CASSLPEGQETQYF. In DNA form, the CDR3 reads TGTGCCAGCAGCCTGCCAGAGGGGCAAGAGACCCAGTACTTC. V usage is TRBV9 and J usage is TRBJ2-5; D tentatively reads TRBD1 or TRBD2 (5 bases each). This CDR3 has 14 residues. Between the trimmed V and J ends, which lost 4 bases and 2 bases, there was a span of 12 bases. Per germline, CDR1 SGDLS and CDR2 YYNGEE. The full variable domain, with the rest looked up from reference TRBV9 and TRBJ2-5, is DSGVTQTPKHLITATGQRVTLRCSPRSGDLSVYWYQQSLDQGLQFLIQYYNGEERAKGNILERFSAQQFPDLHSELNLSSLELGDSALYFCASSLPEGQETQYFGPGTRLLVL.

The V gene is TRBV29-1, the J gene TRBJ2-7; unclear D gene. V was pared by 3 bases and J by 1 base, with 10 bases between. The CDR3 length is 13 residues. Per germline, CDR1 SQVTM and CDR2 ANQGSEA. DNA of the CDR3: TGCAGCGTTGAGTTGGCCGGATCCTACGAGCAGTACTTC. Residues: CSVELAGSYEQYF.

This clonotype came up once. The V and J genes are TRBV29-1 and TRBJ2-1; D not certain. This CDR3 contains 11 residues. CDR1 and CDR2 from the germline V gene are SQVTM and ANQGSEA. Trimming shortened V by 0 bases and J by 12 bases, and 9 bases separated the two germline ends. CDR3 DNA: TGCAGCGTTGAAGATCTGGCCCTGCAGTTCTTC. It codes for CSVEDLALQFF.

The V and J genes are TRBV28 and TRBJ2-2; D is unresolved. Between the trimmed V and J ends, which lost 2 bases and 0 bases, there was a span of 4 bases. The CDR3 contains 14 residues. Per the germline V gene, CDR1 is MDHEN and CDR2 is SYDVKM. CDR3 sequence: CASSLPANTGELFF. The CDR3 DNA reads as TGTGCCAGCAGTTTACCTGCGAACACCGGGGAGCTGTTTTTT.

The rearrangement joins TRBV29-1 to TRBJ2-1; no firm D call. V was trimmed by 1 base and J by 0 bases, leaving 7 bases between them. The germline V gene has CDR1 SQVTM and CDR2 ANQGSEA. CDR3 length equals 14 residues. This CDR3 reads CSVEGSFSYNEQFF. CDR3 nucleotides: TGCAGCGTTGAAGGCAGTTTCTCCTACAATGAGCAGTTCTTC.

The rearrangement uses TRBV4-1 and TRBJ1-6; the D is unclear. Germline V CDR1 and CDR2: MGHRA, YSYEKL. The CDR3 is made up of 14 amino acids. Trimming took 0 bases from V and 10 from J, leaving 10 bases between them. The CDR3 DNA sequence: TGCGCCAGCAGCCAAGATCGAACGCGCTCACCCCTCCACTTT. Its protein product is CASSQDRTRSPLHF.

The chain uses TRBV3-1 and TRBJ2-7; 7 nucleotides line up with TRBD2. CDR3 length equals 15 residues. Per the germline V gene, CDR1 is LGHDT and CDR2 is YNNKEL (reference sequence). V was pared by 1 base and J by 2 bases, with 5 bases of the junction left unmatched. CDR3 nucleotides: TGTGCCAGCAGCCAAGGAACGGGAGGTGCCTACGAGCAGTACTTC. Protein sequence: CASSQGTGGAYEQYF.

The J gene is TRBJ1-1, the V gene TRBV28, with unresolved D. The V gene lost 4 bases and the J gene lost 1 base, with 13 bases spanning the gap. CDR3 length: 15 amino acids. Germline CDR1 reads MDHEN; CDR2 reads SYDVKM. For the CDR3, the DNA is TGTGCCAGCAGTTCTCATCCAGGCCCGAACACTGAAGCTTTCTTT. Amino acids: CASSSHPGPNTEAFF.

The rearrangement joins TRBV19 to TRBJ2-7; tentative D call: TRBD2 (6 bases). This CDR3 has 14 residues. Trimming removed 5 bases at V and 2 bases at J, with 13 bases between. Germline V gene data show CDR1 as LNHDA and CDR2 as SQIVND (reference sequence). For the CDR3, the DNA is TGTGCCAGTAGTCCCTGGGACTTTCCCTACGAGCAGTACTTC. It encodes CASSPWDFPYEQYF.

The CDR3 nucleotides are TGCAGCGTTGAAGGGGTGACTAGCGGCACAGATACGCAGTATTTT. It codes for CSVEGVTSGTDTQYF. The chain couples TRBV29-1 to TRBJ2-3; TRBD2 matches 8 bases. With 1 base clipped from V and 1 base from J, the junction kept 4 bases outside the gene matches. The CDR3 extends over 15 amino acids. The germline gives CDR1 SQVTM, CDR2 ANQGSEA.

This clonotype came up a few times. This chain uses TRBV6-1 with TRBJ2-1; D gene uncertain. Germline lookup yields CDR1 MNHNS and CDR2 SASEGT. V lost 6 bases and J 4 bases, leaving 16 bases between the germline ends. CDR3 size: 15 residues. The CDR3 loop reads CASRPAPVLYNEQFF. The CDR3 DNA reads as TGTGCCAGCAGGCCCGCCCCCGTCTTGTACAATGAGCAGTTCTTC.

The chain recombines TRBV9 with TRBJ2-1; 13 bases are a match to TRBD2. V dropped 3 bases and J dropped 9; count of bases not matched to a gene: 6. Germline V gene sequence: CDR1 SGDLS, CDR2 YYNGEE. The CDR3 spans 15 residues. As DNA, the CDR3 is TGTGCCAGCAGCGGCGGACTAGCGGGAGCGCTTGAGCAGTTCTTC. Translation: CASSGGLAGALEQFF.

The rearrangement uses TRBV5-1 and TRBJ1-5, with D perhaps matching TRBD1 (5 bases). The CDR3 totals 15 residues. Trimming took 1 base from V and 3 from J, leaving 11 bases between them. Germline V gene data show CDR1 as SGHRS and CDR2 as YFSETQ. The CDR3 loop is CASSLTGATNQPQHF. CDR3 nucleotides: TGCGCCAGCAGCTTGACAGGCGCTACCAATCAGCCCCAGCATTTT.

This sequence joins TRBV7-9 and TRBJ1-2; tentatively, D is TRBD1 (6 bases). Germline V gene data show CDR1 as SEHNR and CDR2 as FQNEAQ (reference sequence). With 0 bases removed from V and 10 bases from J, the gap between germline ends came to 15 bases. The CDR3 covers 14 residues. The CDR3 DNA sequence: TGTGCCAGCAGCTTAGCGGTAGGGGGGGGCGACTACACCTTC. It is translated as CASSLAVGGGDYTF.

The J gene is TRBJ1-2, the V gene TRBV30; possibly TRBD1 for D (5 bases). This CDR3 has 15 residues. From germline, CDR1 is GTSNPN and CDR2 SVGIG (reference sequence). The ends were cut back, 0 bases at V and 8 bases at J, with 19 bases in the middle. In nucleotides, the CDR3 is TGTGCCTGGAGTGTACGGGAGGGGCGGTCGTGGGGCTACACCTTC. It encodes CAWSVREGRSWGYTF. Filled out from reference TRBV30 and TRBJ1-2, the complete variable domain reads SQTIHQWPATLVQPVGSPLSLECTVEGTSNPNLYWYRQAAGRGLQLLFYSVGIGQISSEVPQNLSASRPQDRQFILSSKKLLLSDSGFYLCAWSVREGRSWGYTFGSGTRLTVV.

This clonotype has more than one count but fewer than ten. This chain links TRBV3-1 with TRBJ2-7; D call uncertain. The V and J ends lost 0 bases and 5 bases respectively, with 5 bases between them. CDR3 length equals 12 residues. Per germline, CDR1 LGHDT and CDR2 YNNKEL (reference sequence). The CDR3 here is CASSQDRDEQYF. CDR3 DNA sequence: TGTGCCAGCAGCCAAGATAGGGACGAGCAGTACTTC.